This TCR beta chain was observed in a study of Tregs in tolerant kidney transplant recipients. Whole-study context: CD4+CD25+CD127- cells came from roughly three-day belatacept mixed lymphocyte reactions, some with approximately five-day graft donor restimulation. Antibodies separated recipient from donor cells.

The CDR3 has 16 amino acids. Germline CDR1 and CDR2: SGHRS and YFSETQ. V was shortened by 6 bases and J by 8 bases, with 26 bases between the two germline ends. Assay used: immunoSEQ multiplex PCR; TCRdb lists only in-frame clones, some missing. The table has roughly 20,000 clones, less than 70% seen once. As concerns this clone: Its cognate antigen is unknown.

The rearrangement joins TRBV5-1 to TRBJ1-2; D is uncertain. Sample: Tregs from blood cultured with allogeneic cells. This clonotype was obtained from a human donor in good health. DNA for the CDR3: TGCGCCAGCAACGATCAACCCGGGCACCGGTCGGGGGGCTACACCTTC. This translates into CASNDQPGHRSGGYTF.